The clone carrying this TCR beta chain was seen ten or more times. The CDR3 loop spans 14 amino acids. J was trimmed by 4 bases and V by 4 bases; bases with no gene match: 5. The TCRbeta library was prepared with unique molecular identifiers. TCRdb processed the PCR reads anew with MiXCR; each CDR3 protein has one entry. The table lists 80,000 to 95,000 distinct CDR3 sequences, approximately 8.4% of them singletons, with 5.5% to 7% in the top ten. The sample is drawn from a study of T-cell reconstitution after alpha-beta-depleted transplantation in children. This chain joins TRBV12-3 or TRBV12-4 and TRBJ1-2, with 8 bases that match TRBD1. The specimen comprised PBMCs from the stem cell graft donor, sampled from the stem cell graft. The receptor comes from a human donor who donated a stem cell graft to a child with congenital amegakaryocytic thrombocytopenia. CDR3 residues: CASSWAGGAYGYTF. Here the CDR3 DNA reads TGTGCCAGCAGTTGGGCAGGGGGCGCCTATGGCTACACCTTC.